This T cell receptor beta chain was identified in a study of T cell responses to AZD1222 COVID-19 vaccine. Study-level points and caveats: Baseline seropositivity characterized only a handful of AZD1222 recipients. Two doses of AZD1222 preceded a rise in Spike-specific TCR breadth and depth.

This CDR3 has 12 residues. CDR1 is SQVTM, CDR2 ANQGSEA, per germline. V lost 4 bases to trimming and J lost 3 bases, with 10 bases between them. Points on this clone: The antigen remains undetermined.

The repertoire was sequenced with immunoSEQ multiplex PCR; TCRdb's copy has only in-frame clones and lacks some. The sample includes about 110,000 clones, around 90% of them seen just once. J is TRBJ2-7 and V is TRBV29-1; no clear D gene. The material was peripheral blood, obtained on day 0 of AZD1222 vaccination. The source of this sequence is an adult in good health. Here the CDR3 reads CSVVSMDYEQYF. CDR3 bases: TGCAGCGTTGTTTCGATGGACTACGAGCAGTACTTC.